The clone carrying this TCR beta chain was seen a handful of times. The entry originates in a study of regulatory T cells in long-lasting Graves disease. The sample's time point: newly diagnosed GD, antithyroid drugs for less than 3 months. Preparation of the TCR library used RNA extracted from PBMCs. Peripheral blood, at about 8.9 milliliters, went into EDTA tubes. Arm-PCR of CDR3 regions and iRepertoire HTBI primers were the basis on which TCR beta libraries were built. Using its own MiXCR run on the multiplex PCR reads, TCRdb lists one record per CDR3 protein. The profile shows 400,000 to 500,000 distinct CDR3 sequences, 15% of them singletons. This CDR3 contains 13 residues. V shed 5 bases and J shed 4 bases, with 11 bases lying between them. Germline V gene lookup returns CDR1 LNHDA and CDR2 SQIVND (reference sequence). This sample also appeared in a second study, on T cells in Graves' hyperthyroidism and ophthalmopathy.

The receptor was isolated from a woman aged 40 to 55 with Graves disease. V is TRBV19 and J is TRBJ1-1; a possible D gene is TRBD1 (6 bases). The sample was peripheral blood mononuclear cells (PBMCs), taken at new diagnosis, from a patient treated with antithyroid drugs. The CDR3 loop reads CASSLGTITEAFF. CDR3 in DNA: TGTGCCAGTAGTCTCGGGACAATCACTGAAGCTTTCTTT.